This passage covers 22 T cell receptor beta chains from one sample sequenced in a study of CD8+ T cells in alopecia areata. Following extraction, RNA underwent reverse transcription to cDNA, which served as the sequencing template. Sequencing was performed with immunoSEQ multiplex PCR; in TCRdb, only in-frame clones are kept and a portion is missing. The table includes about 120,000 clones, less than 75% detected once. Described treatment: oral pan-JAK inhibitor, 5-10 mg twice daily. The sample was CD8+ T cells sorted from blood, taken at week 24, from a patient treated with tofacitinib. Source of these receptors: a human donor with alopecia areata.

The V gene is TRBV19, the J gene TRBJ1-1; D call uncertain. Trimming stripped 3 bases from V and 2 bases from J, with 7 bases between. The CDR3 contains 13 residues. The germline gives CDR1 LNHDA, CDR2 SQIVND (reference sequence). This CDR3 reads CASSISVNTEAFF. CDR3 nucleotide sequence: TGTGCCAGTAGTATTTCGGTCAACACTGAAGCTTTCTTT. Complete variable domain (other parts from reference TRBV19 and TRBJ1-1): DGGITQSPKYLFRKEGQNVTLSCEQNLNHDAMYWYRQDPGQGLRLIYYSQIVNDFQKGDIAEGYSVSREKKESFPLTVTSAQKNPTAFYLCASSISVNTEAFFGQGTRLTVV.

The CDR3 protein is CASSLGGSSYNEQFF. The CDR3, as DNA: TGTGCCAGCAGCTTGGGAGGCAGCTCCTACAATGAGCAGTTCTTC. J is TRBJ2-1 and V is TRBV5-6, with D hard to call. Germline values: CDR1 SGHDT, CDR2 YYEEEE. Trimming took off 0 bases at V and 0 bases at J, with 7 bases between the two ends. The CDR3 has 15 amino acids.

The rearrangement links TRBV6-5 to TRBJ2-2, with D maybe TRBD2 (5 bases). The CDR3 extends over 15 amino acids. Germline loops: CDR1 MNHEY, CDR2 SVGAGI. Trimming took off 0 bases at V and 5 bases at J, with 10 bases between the two ends. The CDR3 DNA reads as TGTGCCAGCAGTTACTCTGAGGGAAGGACCGGGGAGCTGTTTTTT. Protein: CASSYSEGRTGELFF.

This sequence joins TRBV19 and TRBJ2-2; a possible D gene is TRBD1 (5 bases). V was trimmed by 5 bases and J by 4 bases, leaving 14 bases between them. The CDR3 is 15 amino acids. Germline V lookup: CDR1 LNHDA, CDR2 SQIVND (reference sequence). CDR3 nucleotide sequence: TGTGCCAGTAGTCCCCCGACAGAAATCACCGGGGAGCTGTTTTTT. Translating it yields CASSPPTEITGELFF.

This clone was seen a handful of times. The rearrangement uses TRBV30 and TRBJ1-2, with 8 bases matching TRBD1. This CDR3 comprises 13 residues. Germline V gene sequence: CDR1 GTSNPN, CDR2 SVGIG (reference sequence). Trimming removed 8 bases from V and 8 bases from J; junction bases left unmatched: 13. In DNA form, the CDR3 reads TGTGCCGGATTTTACGGGACAGGCCTGGGCTACACCTTC. Translated, it gives CAGFYGTGLGYTF.

The rearrangement links TRBV27 to TRBJ2-5; tentatively, D is TRBD1 or TRBD2 (5 bases each). There are 13 residues in the CDR3. The germline gives CDR1 MNHEY, CDR2 SMNVEV (reference sequence). With 7 bases removed from V and 5 bases from J, the gap between germline ends came to 14 bases. The CDR3 nucleotides are TGTGCCAGCAAAAGGGGAGTTTGGGAGACCCAGTACTTC. Its protein product is CASKRGVWETQYF.

The chain recombines TRBV29-1 with TRBJ2-3; D is perhaps TRBD2 (5 bases). Trimming shortened V by 7 bases and J by 5 bases, and 13 bases separated the two germline ends. The CDR3 extends over 12 amino acids. Germline CDR1 and CDR2: SQVTM and ANQGSEA. CDR3 nucleotide sequence: TGCAGCGCCCGACTAAGTCGAGATACGCAGTATTTT. Its protein product is CSARLSRDTQYF.

In its sample, this clone was seen a few times. The chain links TRBV7-9 to TRBJ2-2; D unresolved. The germline V gene has CDR1 SEHNR and CDR2 FQNEAQ (reference sequence). The CDR3 runs to 13 residues. The V and J ends lost 4 bases and 4 bases respectively, with 7 bases between them. The CDR3 loop reads CASSSASTGELFF. Written as DNA, the CDR3 is TGTGCCAGCAGCTCCGCCAGCACCGGGGAGCTGTTTTTT.

V gene TRBV2 combines with J gene TRBJ1-2; D remains unclear. The CDR3 consists of 13 residues. Trimming took off 7 bases at V and 2 bases at J, with 11 bases between the two ends. Germline V lookup: CDR1 SNHLY, CDR2 FYNNEI. CDR3 in amino acids: CASKMSPNYGYTF. Written as DNA, the CDR3 is TGTGCCAGCAAGATGTCCCCCAACTATGGCTACACCTTC.

The chain is built from TRBV30 and TRBJ1-5; tentatively, D is TRBD1 (6 bases). Germline V gene lookup returns CDR1 GTSNPN and CDR2 SVGIG (reference sequence). The CDR3 has 17 amino acids. V shed 3 bases and J shed 0 bases, with 18 bases lying between them. The CDR3 protein is CAWSRPPGAHSNQPQHF. The CDR3, as DNA: TGTGCCTGGAGCCGTCCTCCGGGGGCCCATAGCAATCAGCCCCAGCATTTT.

The chain combines TRBV11-2 with TRBJ2-7, with 8 bases fitting TRBD2. J gave up 6 bases and V 5 bases, and 12 bases lay outside the gene matches. The CDR3 is made up of 15 amino acids. Per germline, CDR1 SGHAT and CDR2 FQNNGV. The CDR3 region has the DNA TGTGCCAGCAGCCCCCACCTAGGACTAGCCGGCGAGCAGTACTTC. It codes for CASSPHLGLAGEQYF.

The sample holds a few counts of this clone. J is TRBJ2-7 and V is TRBV11-2; D is unresolved. Germline CDR1 SGHAT, CDR2 FQNNGV. Trimming took 4 bases from V and 1 from J, leaving 11 bases between them. There are 14 residues in the CDR3. The CDR3 here is CASSYSLGSYEQYF. The CDR3 DNA sequence: TGTGCCAGCAGCTATAGTTTGGGGTCCTACGAGCAGTACTTC.

The V call is TRBV5-1, the J call TRBJ2-7; D is possibly TRBD2 (6 bases). This CDR3 is 14 amino acids long. Deletions cut 3 bases from V and 6 bases from J, with 16 bases between. The germline CDR1 and CDR2 sequences are SGHRS and YFSETQ. The CDR3 DNA reads TGCGCCAGCAGCTATGACAGCCTGGGGGGCGAGCAGTACTTC. Its translation is CASSYDSLGGEQYF.

V gene TRBV11-1 combines with J gene TRBJ1-1; perhaps TRBD1 as D (5 bases). V gave up 4 bases and J gave up 3 bases, with 15 bases separating them. In germline, CDR1 is SGHAT, CDR2 FQDESV (reference sequence). This CDR3 has 15 residues. CDR3 loop: CASSSPGRGDTEAFF. CDR3 DNA: TGTGCCAGCAGCTCCCCGGGGAGGGGAGACACTGAAGCTTTCTTT.

This clone occurred many times. The CDR3 coding sequence is TGTGCCAGCAGTGAAGGGGGTACAGATACGCAGTATTTT. The encoded protein is CASSEGGTDTQYF. V and J are TRBV6-4 and TRBJ2-3, with TRBD1 as a possible D gene (6 bases). The CDR3 runs 13 residues. The V end lost 3 bases, the J end lost 3 bases, and 7 bases lay between the germline ends. Germline V gene data show CDR1 as MRHNA and CDR2 as SNTAGT.

The V gene is TRBV10-3, the J gene TRBJ2-6, with 7 bases fitting TRBD1. Germline assignment: CDR1 ENHRY and CDR2 SYGVKD. The CDR3 loop spans 18 amino acids. After removal of 10 bases from V and 0 bases from J, the junction contained 15 bases not matched to a gene. CDR3 nucleotide sequence: TGTGCCACCCGAACTCAGGGGGAGATTAGCTCTGGGGCCAACGTCCTGACTTTC. The encoded protein is CATRTQGEISSGANVLTF.

The rearrangement links TRBV30 to TRBJ2-7, with TRBD1 as a possible D gene (6 bases). Germline V CDR1 and CDR2: GTSNPN, SVGIG (reference sequence). This CDR3 has 12 amino acids. Trimming removed 2 bases at V and 5 bases at J, with 10 bases between. This CDR3 reads CAWSTGLHEQYF. The CDR3 DNA reads as TGTGCCTGGAGTACAGGGTTACACGAGCAGTACTTC.

In this sample, this clone turned up a few times. The CDR3: CASSGGLATDTQYF. The CDR3 nucleotides are TGTGCCAGTAGTGGGGGGCTAGCAACAGATACGCAGTATTTT. The chain carries TRBV19 and TRBJ2-3; either TRBD1 or TRBD2 may supply D (6 bases each). The CDR3 has 14 residues. The germline gives CDR1 LNHDA, CDR2 SQIVND (reference sequence). V was pared by 5 bases and J by 3 bases, with 12 bases between.

There are a few counts of this clone. The rearrangement uses TRBV29-1 and TRBJ2-7; either TRBD1 or TRBD2 may fit D (5 bases each). With 4 bases removed from V and 0 bases from J, the gap between germline ends came to 19 bases. The CDR3 consists of 16 residues. Germline CDR1 is SQVTM and CDR2 is ANQGSEA. CDR3 region: CSVGGVGNENSYEQYF. CDR3 in DNA: TGCAGCGTTGGGGGCGTCGGGAACGAAAACTCCTACGAGCAGTACTTC.

Only a few counts were recorded for this clone. The J gene is TRBJ1-3, the V gene TRBV10-3; D might be TRBD1 (6 bases). With 10 bases removed from V and 8 bases from J, the gap between germline ends came to 18 bases. The germline V gene has CDR1 ENHRY and CDR2 SYGVKD. The CDR3 is made up of 13 amino acids. The CDR3 loop reads CATEGGGSDTIYF. CDR3 coding DNA: TGTGCCACCGAGGGGGGTGGATCGGACACCATATATTTT.

This clone showed up just a few times. This chain joins TRBV9 and TRBJ2-7; tentatively, D is TRBD2 (6 bases). This CDR3 has 15 residues. V lost 0 bases to trimming and J lost 2 bases, with 12 bases between them. CDR1 is SGDLS and CDR2 is YYNGEE in the germline V gene. The CDR3 DNA reads TGTGCCAGCAGCGTAGCTGTCGGGGGTACCTACGAGCAGTACTTC. Translated, it gives CASSVAVGGTYEQYF.

The V call is TRBV13, the J call TRBJ2-3; D is uncertain. The V gene lost 1 base and the J gene lost 0 bases, with 5 bases spanning the gap. Germline assignment: CDR1 PRHDT and CDR2 FYEKMQ (reference sequence). The CDR3 is 14 amino acids. This CDR3 is CASSLEESTDTQYF. The CDR3 DNA reads as TGTGCCAGCAGCTTAGAAGAAAGCACAGATACGCAGTATTTT.